This T cell receptor (beta chain) emerged from a study of shared clonotypes between healthy human individuals. The table came from immunoSEQ multiplex PCR; TCRdb's copy has only in-frame clones and leaves some out. This table has 650,000 to 800,000 clones, about 92% appearing once. Germline assignment: CDR1 SGHTA and CDR2 FQGTGA. Trimming cost V 5 bases and J 2 bases, with 20 bases left between them. The CDR3 contains 17 residues. Naive-designated CD8 cells lacked CD45RO, were positively enriched for CCR7, and omitted terminally differentiated effector memory CD45RA+ cells. The sequence was obtained from a man aged 30-40 years in good health. The rearrangement uses TRBV7-3 and TRBJ2-3; either TRBD1 or TRBD2 may supply D (6 bases each). The sequenced sample was naive CD8+ T cells sorted from blood. DNA of the CDR3: TGTGCCAGCAGCCTACCCGGGGGCGGTTTTTTCACAGATACGCAGTATTTT. The encoded protein is CASSLPGGGFFTDTQYF.